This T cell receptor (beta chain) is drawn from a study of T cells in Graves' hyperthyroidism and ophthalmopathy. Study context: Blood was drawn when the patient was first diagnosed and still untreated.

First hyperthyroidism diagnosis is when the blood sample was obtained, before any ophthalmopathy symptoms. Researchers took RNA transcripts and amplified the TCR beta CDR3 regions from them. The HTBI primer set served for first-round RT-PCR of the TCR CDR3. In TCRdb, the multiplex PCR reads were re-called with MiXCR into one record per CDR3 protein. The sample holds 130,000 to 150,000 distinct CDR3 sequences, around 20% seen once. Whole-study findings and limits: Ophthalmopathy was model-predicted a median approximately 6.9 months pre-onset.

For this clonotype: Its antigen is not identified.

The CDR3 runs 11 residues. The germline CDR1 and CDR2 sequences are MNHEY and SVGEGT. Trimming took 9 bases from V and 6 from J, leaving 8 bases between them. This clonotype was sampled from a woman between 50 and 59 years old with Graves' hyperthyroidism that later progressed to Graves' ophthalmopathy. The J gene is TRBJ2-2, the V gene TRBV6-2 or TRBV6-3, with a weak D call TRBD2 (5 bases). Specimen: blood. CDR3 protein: CASKAAGELFF. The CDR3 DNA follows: TGTGCCAGTAAAGCGGCCGGGGAGCTGTTTTTT.